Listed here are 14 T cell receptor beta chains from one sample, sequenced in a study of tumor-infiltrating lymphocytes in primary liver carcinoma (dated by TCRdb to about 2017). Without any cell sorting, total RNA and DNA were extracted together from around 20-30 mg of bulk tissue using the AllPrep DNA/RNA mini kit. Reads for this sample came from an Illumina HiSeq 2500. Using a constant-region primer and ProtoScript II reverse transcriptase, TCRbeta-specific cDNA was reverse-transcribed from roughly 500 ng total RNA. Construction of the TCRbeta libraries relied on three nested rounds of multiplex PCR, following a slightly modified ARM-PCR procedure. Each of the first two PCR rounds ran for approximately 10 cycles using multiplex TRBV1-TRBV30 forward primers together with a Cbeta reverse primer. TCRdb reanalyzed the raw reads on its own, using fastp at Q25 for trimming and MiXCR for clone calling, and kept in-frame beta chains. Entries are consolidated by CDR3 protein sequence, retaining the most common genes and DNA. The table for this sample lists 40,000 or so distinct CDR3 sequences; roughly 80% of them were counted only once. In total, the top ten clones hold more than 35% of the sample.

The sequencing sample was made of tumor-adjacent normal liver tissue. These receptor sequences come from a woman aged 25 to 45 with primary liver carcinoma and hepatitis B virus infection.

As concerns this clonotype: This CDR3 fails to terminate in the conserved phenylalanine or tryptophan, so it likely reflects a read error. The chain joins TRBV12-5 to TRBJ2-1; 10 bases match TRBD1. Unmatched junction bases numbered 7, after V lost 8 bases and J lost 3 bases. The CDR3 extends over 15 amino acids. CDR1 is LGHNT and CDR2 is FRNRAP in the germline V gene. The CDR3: CASCPGTGDYNEQFL. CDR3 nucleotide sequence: TGTGCTAGTTGTCCCGGGACAGGGGACTACAATGAGCAGTTCTTA.

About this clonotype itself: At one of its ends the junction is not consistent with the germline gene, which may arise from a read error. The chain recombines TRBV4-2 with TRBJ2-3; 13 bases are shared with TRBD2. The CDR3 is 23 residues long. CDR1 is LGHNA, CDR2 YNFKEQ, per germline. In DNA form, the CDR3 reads TGTGCCAGCAGCCAGGAGACAGGGAGGTTCACTAGCGGGAGGGCCCGGGGCACCGATACGCAGTATTTT. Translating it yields CASSQETGRFTSGRARGTDTQYF.

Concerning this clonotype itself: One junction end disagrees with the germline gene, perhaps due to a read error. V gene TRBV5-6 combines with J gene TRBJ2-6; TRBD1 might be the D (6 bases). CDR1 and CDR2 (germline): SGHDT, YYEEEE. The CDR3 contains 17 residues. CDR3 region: CASSLDSSFPGANVLIF. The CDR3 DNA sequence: TGTGCCAGCAGCCTGGACAGCAGCTTCCCTGGGGCCAACGTCCTGATTTTC.

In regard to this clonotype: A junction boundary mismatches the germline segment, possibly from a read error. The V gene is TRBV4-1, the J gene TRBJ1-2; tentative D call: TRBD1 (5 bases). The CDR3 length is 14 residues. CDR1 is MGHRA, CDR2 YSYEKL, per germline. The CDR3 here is CANSPSGAGYGYTF. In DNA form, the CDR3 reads TGCGCCAACAGCCCTTCTGGGGCCGGTTATGGCTACACCTTC.

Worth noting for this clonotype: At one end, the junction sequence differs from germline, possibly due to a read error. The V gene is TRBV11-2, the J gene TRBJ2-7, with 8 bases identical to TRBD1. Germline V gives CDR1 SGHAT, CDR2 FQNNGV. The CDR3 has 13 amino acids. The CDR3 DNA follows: TGTACCAGTATAGGGGACAGGACCTACGAGCTGTACTTC. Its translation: CTSIGDRTYELYF.

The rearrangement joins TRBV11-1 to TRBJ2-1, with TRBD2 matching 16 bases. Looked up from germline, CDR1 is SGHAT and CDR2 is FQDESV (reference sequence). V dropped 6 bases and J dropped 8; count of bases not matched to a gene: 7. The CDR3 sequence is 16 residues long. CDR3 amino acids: CASSSGTSGRAYEQFF. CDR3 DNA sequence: TGTGCCAGCAGTTCCGGGACTAGCGGGAGGGCCTATGAGCAGTTCTTC.

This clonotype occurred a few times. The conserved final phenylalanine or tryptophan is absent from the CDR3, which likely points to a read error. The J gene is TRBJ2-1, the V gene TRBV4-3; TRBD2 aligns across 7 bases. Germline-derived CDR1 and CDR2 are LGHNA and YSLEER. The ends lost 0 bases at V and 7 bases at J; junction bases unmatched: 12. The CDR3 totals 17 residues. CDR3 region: CASSQDPGLTGVNEQFL. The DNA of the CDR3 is TGCGCCAGCAGCCAAGATCCGGGACTAACGGGAGTTAATGAGCAGTTCCTC.

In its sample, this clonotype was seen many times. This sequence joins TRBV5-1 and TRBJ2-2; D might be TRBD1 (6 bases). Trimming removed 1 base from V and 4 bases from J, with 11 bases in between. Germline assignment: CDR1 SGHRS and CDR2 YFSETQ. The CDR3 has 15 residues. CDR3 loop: CASSLRSTGTGELFF. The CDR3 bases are TGCGCCAGCAGCTTGAGGTCGACAGGCACCGGGGAGCTGTTTTTT.

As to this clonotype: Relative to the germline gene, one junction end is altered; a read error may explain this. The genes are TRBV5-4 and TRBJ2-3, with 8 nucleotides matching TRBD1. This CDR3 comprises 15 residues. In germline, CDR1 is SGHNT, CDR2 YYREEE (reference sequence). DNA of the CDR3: TGTGCCAGCAACCGGGCGGGACAGGCGCAAGATACTCAGTATTTT. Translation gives CASNRAGQAQDTQYF.

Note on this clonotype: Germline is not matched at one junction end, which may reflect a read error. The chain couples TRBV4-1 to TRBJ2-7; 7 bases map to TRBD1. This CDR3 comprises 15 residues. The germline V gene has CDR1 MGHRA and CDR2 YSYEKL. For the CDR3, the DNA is TGCGCCAGCAGTCTAACAGGGGTTAACTCCTACGAGCTGTACTTC. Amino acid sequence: CASSLTGVNSYELYF.

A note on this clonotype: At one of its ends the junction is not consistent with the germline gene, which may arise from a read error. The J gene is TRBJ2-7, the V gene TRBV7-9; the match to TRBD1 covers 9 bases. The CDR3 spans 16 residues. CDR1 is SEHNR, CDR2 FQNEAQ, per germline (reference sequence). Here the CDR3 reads CASSPKQGADQNEQYF. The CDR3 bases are TGTGCCAGCAGCCCCAAACAGGGGGCCGATCAGAACGAGCAATACTTC.

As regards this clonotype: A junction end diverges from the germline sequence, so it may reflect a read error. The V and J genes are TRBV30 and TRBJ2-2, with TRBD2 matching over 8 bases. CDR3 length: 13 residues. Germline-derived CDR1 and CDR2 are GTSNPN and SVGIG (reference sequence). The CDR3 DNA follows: TGTGCCTGGAATGTGGGGGGTAGCGGGGAGCTGTTTTTC. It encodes CAWNVGGSGELFF.

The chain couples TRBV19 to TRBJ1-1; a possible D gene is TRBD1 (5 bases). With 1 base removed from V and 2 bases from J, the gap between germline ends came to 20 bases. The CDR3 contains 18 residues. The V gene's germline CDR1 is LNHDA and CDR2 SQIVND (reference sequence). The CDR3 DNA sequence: TGTGCCAGTAGTATAGGTTCATTGGGACTGCGATACAACACTGAAGCTTTCTTT. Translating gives CASSIGSLGLRYNTEAFF.

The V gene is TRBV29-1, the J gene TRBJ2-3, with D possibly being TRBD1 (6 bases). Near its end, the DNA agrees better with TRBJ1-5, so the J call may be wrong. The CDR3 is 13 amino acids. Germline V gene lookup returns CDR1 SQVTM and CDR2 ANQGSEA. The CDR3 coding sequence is TGCAGCGTGGGACATGGAGCCACAGATACGCAGCATTTT. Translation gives CSVGHGATDTQHF.